The clone carrying this T cell receptor (beta chain) was seen only once. The CDR3 contains 12 residues. CDR1 is SGHAT and CDR2 is FQNNGV in the germline V gene. With 1 base removed from V and 11 bases from J, the gap between germline ends came to 11 bases. This specimen belongs to a study of blood T cell repertoires in COVID-19. Overall study context: The samples span acute and convalescent COVID-19 from the United States, Italy and Spain. T cells, B-cell-depleted T cells, or PBMCs supplied cDNA or gDNA.

Those enrolled, adults aged about 18 to 89 years, came from under 25 US areas. Among Cohort 3 donors, those recovered had two negative PCRs, clearance, or symptom resolution. Sequencing was performed with immunoSEQ multiplex PCR; in TCRdb, only in-frame clones are kept and a portion is missing. Here the sample spans around 500,000 clones, 88% being singletons. The sample consisted of PBMCs or T cells enriched from blood (not recorded which). The gene calls are TRBV11-2 and TRBJ1-1, with D possibly matching TRBD1 (5 bases). The clonotype originates from a woman in her 40s who had recovered from COVID-19. CDR3 in DNA: TGTGCCAGCAGCTTAGCAGCCGGGGGGGCTTTCTTT. Protein: CASSLAAGGAFF.